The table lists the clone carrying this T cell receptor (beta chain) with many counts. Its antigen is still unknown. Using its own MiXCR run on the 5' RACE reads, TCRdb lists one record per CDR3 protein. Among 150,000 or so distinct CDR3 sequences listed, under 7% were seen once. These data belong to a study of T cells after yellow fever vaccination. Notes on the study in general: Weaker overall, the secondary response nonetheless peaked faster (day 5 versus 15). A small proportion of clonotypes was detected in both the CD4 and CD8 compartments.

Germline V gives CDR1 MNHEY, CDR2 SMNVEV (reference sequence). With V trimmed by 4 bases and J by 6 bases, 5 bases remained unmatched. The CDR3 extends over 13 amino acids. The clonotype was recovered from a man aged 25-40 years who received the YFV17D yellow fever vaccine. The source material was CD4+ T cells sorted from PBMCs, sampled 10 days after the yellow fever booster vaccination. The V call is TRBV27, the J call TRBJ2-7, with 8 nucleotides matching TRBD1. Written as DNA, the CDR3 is TGTGCCAGCAGTTCAGGGGGCACGCGCGAGCAGTACTTC. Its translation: CASSSGGTREQYF.